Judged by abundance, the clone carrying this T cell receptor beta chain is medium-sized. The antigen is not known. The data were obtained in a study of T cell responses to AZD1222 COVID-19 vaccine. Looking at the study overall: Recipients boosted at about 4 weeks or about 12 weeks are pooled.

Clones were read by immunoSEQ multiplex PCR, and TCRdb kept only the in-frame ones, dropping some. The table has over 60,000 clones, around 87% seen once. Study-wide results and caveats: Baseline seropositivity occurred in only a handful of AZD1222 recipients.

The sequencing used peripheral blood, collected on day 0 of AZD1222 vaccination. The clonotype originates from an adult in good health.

CDR3 nucleotides: TGTGCCAGCAGCATGACGGCGGGACAGGGTTATTACGAGCAGTACTTC. Residues: CASSMTAGQGYYEQYF. The chain carries TRBV7-9 and TRBJ2-7; TRBD1 matches at 9 bases. Trimming cost V 5 bases and J 4 bases; bases outside gene matches: 12. Germline CDR1 reads SEHNR; CDR2 reads FQNEAQ (reference sequence). The CDR3 has 16 amino acids.